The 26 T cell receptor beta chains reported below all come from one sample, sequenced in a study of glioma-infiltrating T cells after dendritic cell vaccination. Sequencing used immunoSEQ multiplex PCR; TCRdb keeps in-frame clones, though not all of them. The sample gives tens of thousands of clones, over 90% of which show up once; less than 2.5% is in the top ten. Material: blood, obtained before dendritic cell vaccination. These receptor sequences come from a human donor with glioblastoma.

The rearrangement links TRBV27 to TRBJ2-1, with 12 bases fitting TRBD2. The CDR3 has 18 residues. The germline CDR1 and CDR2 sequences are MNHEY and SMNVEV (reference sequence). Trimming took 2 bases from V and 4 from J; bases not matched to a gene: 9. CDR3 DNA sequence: TGTGCCAGCAGTTTAGAGTCGACTAGCGGGGGCCATTACAATGAGCAGTTCTTC. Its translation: CASSLESTSGGHYNEQFF.

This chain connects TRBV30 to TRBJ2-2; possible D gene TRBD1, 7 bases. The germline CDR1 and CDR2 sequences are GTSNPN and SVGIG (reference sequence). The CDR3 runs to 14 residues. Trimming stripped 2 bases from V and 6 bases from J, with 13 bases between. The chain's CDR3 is CAWSPAGGSGELFF. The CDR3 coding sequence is TGTGCCTGGAGTCCGGCAGGGGGGTCCGGGGAGCTGTTTTTT.

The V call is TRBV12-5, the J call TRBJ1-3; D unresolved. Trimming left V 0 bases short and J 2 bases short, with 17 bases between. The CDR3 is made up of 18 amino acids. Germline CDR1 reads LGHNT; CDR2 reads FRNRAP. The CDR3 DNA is TGTGCTAGTGGTTTGGTACGATGGAGGAAGAACACTGGAAACACCATATATTTT. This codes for CASGLVRWRKNTGNTIYF. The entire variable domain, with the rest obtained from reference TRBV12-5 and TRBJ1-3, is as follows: DARVTQTPRHKVTEMGQEVTMRCQPILGHNTVFWYRQTMMQGLELLAYFRNRAPLDDSGMPKDRFSAEMPDATLATLKIQPSEPRDSAVYFCASGLVRWRKNTGNTIYFGEGSWLTVV.

The CDR3 reads CASSRGLAGPTDTQYF. DNA of the CDR3: TGCGCCAGCAGCCGAGGACTAGCGGGGCCCACAGATACGCAGTATTTT. The gene calls are TRBV4-1 and TRBJ2-3; TRBD2 aligns across 12 bases. The germline gives CDR1 MGHRA, CDR2 YSYEKL. The CDR3 has 16 residues. J gave up 2 bases and V 4 bases, and 4 bases lay outside the gene matches.

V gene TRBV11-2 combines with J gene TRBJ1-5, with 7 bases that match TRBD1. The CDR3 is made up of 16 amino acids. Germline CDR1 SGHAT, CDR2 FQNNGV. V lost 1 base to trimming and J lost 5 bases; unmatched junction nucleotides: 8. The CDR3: CASSLGGTASDQPQHF. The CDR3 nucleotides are TGTGCCAGCAGCTTAGGTGGGACAGCATCGGATCAGCCCCAGCATTTT.

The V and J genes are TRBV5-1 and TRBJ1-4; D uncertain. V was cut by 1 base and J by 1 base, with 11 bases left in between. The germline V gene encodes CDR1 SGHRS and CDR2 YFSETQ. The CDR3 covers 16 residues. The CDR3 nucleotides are TGCGCCAGCAGCTTGAGTGTGACTGGAACTAATGAAAAACTGTTTTTT. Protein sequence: CASSLSVTGTNEKLFF.

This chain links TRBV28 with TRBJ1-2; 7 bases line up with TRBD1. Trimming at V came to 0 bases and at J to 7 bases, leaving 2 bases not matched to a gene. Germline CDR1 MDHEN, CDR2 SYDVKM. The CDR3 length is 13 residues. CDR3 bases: TGTGCCAGCAGTTTATGGACAGGGACTGGCTACACCTTC. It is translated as CASSLWTGTGYTF.

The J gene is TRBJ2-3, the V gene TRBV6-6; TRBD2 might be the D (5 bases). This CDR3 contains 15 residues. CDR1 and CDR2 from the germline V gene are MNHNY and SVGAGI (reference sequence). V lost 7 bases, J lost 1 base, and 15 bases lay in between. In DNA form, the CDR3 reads TGTGCCAGCACTACGACGGGGTGGGGCACAGATACGCAGTATTTT. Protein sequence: CASTTTGWGTDTQYF.

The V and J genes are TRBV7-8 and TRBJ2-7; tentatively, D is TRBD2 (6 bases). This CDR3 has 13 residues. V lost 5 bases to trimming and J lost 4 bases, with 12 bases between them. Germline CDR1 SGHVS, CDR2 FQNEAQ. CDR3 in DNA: TGTGCCAGCAGCCTGACCCGGGGGTACGAGCAGTACTTC. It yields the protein CASSLTRGYEQYF.

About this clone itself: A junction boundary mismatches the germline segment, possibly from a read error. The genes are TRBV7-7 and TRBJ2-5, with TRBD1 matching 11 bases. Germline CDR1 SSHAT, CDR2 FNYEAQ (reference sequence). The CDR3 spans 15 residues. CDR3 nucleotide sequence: TGTGCTAGCAGCTCGGACAGGGGGCCTATGGAGACCCAGTACTTC. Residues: CASSSDRGPMETQYF.

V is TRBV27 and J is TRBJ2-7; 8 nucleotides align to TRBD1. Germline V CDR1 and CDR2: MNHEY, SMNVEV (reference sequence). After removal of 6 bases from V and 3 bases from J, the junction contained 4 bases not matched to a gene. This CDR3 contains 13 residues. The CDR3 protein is CASRTGDRYEQYF. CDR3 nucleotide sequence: TGTGCCAGCAGGACAGGGGACCGCTACGAGCAGTACTTC.

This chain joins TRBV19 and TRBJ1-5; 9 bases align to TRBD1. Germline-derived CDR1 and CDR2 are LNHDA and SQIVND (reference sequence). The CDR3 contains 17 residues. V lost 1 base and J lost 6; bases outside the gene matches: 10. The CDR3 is CASSIGLGQGGGQPQHF. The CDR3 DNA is TGTGCCAGTAGTATAGGGCTGGGACAGGGAGGGGGTCAGCCCCAGCATTTT.

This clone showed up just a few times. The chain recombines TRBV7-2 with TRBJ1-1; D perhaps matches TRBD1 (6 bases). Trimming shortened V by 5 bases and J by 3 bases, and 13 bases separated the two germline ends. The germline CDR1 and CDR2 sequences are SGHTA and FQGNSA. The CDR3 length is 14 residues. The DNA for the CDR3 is TGTGCCAGCAGCGGGAAGACAGGTCACACTGAAGCTTTCTTT. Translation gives CASSGKTGHTEAFF.

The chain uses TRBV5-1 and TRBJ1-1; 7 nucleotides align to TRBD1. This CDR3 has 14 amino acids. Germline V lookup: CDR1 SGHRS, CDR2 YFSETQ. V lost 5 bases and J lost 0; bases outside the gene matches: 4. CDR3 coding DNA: TGCGCCAGCAGTCCAACAGGGGTGAACACTGAAGCTTTCTTT. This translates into CASSPTGVNTEAFF.

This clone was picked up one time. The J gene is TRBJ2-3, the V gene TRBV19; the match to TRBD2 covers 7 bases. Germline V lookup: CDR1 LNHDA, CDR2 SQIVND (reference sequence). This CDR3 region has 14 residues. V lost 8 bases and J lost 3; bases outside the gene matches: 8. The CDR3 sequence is CASASGAGTDTQYF. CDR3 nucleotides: TGTGCCAGTGCCTCCGGAGCGGGGACAGATACGCAGTATTTT.

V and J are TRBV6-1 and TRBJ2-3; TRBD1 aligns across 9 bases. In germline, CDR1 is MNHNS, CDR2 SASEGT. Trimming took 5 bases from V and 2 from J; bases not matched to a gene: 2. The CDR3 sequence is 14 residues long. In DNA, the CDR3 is TGTGCCAGCAGTACAGGGGGCTCCACAGATACGCAGTATTTT. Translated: CASSTGGSTDTQYF.

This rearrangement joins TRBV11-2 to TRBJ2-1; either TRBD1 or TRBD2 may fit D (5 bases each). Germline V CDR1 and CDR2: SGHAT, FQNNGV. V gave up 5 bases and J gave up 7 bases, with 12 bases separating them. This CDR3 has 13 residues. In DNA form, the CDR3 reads TGTGCCAGCAGCCTAGGGACGGGGAATGAGCAGTTCTTC. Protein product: CASSLGTGNEQFF.

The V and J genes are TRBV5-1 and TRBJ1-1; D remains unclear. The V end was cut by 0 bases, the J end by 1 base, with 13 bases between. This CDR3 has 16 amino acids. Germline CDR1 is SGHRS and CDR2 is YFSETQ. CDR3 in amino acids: CASSLGSGAPNTEAFF. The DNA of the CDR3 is TGCGCCAGCAGCTTGGGGTCCGGTGCCCCGAACACTGAAGCTTTCTTT.

The CDR3 DNA reads as TGTGCCAGCAGTCCCCGGGGGAGCGGGGGCCCCAGGTCCTACGAGCAGTACTTC. This translates into CASSPRGSGGPRSYEQYF. This chain uses TRBV27 with TRBJ2-7, with 8 bases that match TRBD2. This CDR3 region has 18 residues. Per germline, CDR1 MNHEY and CDR2 SMNVEV (reference sequence). Trimming took 5 bases from V and 1 from J; bases not matched to a gene: 16.

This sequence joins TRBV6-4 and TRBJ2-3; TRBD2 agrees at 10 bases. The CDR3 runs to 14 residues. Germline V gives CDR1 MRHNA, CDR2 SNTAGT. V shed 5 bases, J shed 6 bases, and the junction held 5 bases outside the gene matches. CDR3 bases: TGTGCCAGCAGTCTACCGGGACTAGCGGATACGCAGTATTTT. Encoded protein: CASSLPGLADTQYF.

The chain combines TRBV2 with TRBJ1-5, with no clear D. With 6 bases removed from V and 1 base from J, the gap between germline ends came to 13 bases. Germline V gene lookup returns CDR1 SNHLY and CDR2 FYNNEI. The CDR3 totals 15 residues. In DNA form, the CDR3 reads TGTGCCAGCAGAGCGATGGCGCGGAGCAATCAGCCCCAGCATTTT. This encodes CASRAMARSNQPQHF. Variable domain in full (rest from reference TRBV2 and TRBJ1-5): EPEVTQTPSHQVTQMGQEVILRCVPISNHLYFYWYRQILGQKVEFLVSFYNNEISEKSEIFDDQFSVERPDGSNFTLKIRSTKLEDSAMYFCASRAMARSNQPQHFGDGTRLSIL.

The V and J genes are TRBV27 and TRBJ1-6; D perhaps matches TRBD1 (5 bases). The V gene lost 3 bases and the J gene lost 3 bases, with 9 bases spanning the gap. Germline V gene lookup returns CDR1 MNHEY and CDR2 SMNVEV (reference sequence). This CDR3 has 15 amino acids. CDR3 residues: CASSLAGIYNSPLHF. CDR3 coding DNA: TGTGCCAGCAGTTTGGCAGGGATCTATAATTCACCCCTCCACTTT.

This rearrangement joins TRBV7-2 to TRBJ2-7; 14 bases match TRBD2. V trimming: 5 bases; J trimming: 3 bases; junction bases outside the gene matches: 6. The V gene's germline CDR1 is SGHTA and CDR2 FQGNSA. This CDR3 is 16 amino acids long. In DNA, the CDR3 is TGTGCCAGCAGCACGGGACTAGCGGGGGATCGCTACGAGCAGTACTTC. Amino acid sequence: CASSTGLAGDRYEQYF. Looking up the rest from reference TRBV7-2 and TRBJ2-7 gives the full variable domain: GAGVSQSPSNKVTEKGKDVELRCDPISGHTALYWYRQSLGQGLEFLIYFQGNSAPDKSGLPSDRFSAERTGGSVSTLTIQRTQQEDSAVYLCASSTGLAGDRYEQYFGPGTRLTVT.

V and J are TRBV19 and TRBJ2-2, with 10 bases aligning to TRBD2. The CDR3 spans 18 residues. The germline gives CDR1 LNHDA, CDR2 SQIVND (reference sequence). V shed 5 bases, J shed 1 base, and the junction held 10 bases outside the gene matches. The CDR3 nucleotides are TGTGCCAGTAGTTCTCCGGGACTAGCGTCCTGGAACACCGGGGAGCTGTTTTTT. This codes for CASSSPGLASWNTGELFF.

CDR3: CASSSRQNTGELFF. CDR3 sequence (DNA): TGCGCCAGCAGCTCGAGACAGAACACCGGGGAGCTGTTTTTT. The genes are TRBV5-1 and TRBJ2-2; D is ambiguous. This CDR3 comprises 14 residues. V shed 3 bases and J shed 1 base, with 7 bases lying between them. CDR1 is SGHRS and CDR2 is YFSETQ in the germline V gene.

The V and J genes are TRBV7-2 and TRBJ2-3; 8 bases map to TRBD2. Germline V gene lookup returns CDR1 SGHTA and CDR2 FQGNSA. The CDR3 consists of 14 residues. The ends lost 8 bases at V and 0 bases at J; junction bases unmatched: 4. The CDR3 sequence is CASSGGISTDTQYF. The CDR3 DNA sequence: TGTGCCAGCTCGGGGGGGATTAGCACAGATACGCAGTATTTT.